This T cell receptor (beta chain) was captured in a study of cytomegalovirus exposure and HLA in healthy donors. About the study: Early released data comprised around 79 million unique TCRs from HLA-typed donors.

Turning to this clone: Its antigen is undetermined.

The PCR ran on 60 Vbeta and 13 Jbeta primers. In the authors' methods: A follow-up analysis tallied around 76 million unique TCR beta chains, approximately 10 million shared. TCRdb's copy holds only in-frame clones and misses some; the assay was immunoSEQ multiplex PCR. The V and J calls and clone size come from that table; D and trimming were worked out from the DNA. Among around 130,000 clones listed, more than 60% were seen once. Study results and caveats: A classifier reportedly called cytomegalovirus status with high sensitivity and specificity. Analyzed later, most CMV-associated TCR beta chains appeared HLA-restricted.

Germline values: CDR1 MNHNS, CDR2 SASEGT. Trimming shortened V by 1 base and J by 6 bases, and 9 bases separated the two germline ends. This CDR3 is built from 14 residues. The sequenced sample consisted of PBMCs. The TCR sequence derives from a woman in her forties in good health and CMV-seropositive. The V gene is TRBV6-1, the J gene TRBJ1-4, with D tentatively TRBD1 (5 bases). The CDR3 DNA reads TGTGCCAGCAGTGAAGTTCAGGGCGATGAAAAACTGTTTTTT. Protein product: CASSEVQGDEKLFF.